Described below is a single T cell receptor beta chain sequence and its context. Antigen unknown. The data originate from a study of post-analysis software for immune sequencing data. Study conclusions and caveats: Same-batch preparations were strongly co-clustered by F measure. A few TRBV segments appeared more often in patients than in controls, and TRBV5-6, TRBV5-1 and TRBV20-1 were among these.

cDNA libraries for TCR beta contained unique molecular identifiers. TCRdb reanalysed the PCR reads using MiXCR and keeps one entry per CDR3 protein. Of 740,000 or so distinct CDR3 sequences detected, around 50% appear once; the ten largest clones hold under 6%. The CDR3 runs 17 residues. Germline V lookup: CDR1 DFQATT, CDR2 SNEGSKA (reference sequence). V was pared by 1 base and J by 2 bases, with 9 bases of the junction left unmatched. The chain joins TRBV20-1 to TRBJ2-7; 12 bases agree with TRBD2. Source material: blood. This receptor was taken from a girl aged 5-17 years with multiple sclerosis. The CDR3 DNA reads as TGCAGTGCTAGAGGGGCTAGCGGGGGGGTTATACCCTACGAGCAGTACTTC. This translates into CSARGASGGVIPYEQYF.